The sequence of this T cell receptor beta chain was determined in a study of T cells in Graves' hyperthyroidism and ophthalmopathy. RNA transcripts provided the source from which TCR beta CDR3 regions were amplified. A first-round RT-PCR of the TCR CDR3 used the HTBI primer set. TCRdb re-derived calls from the multiplex PCR reads in MiXCR, one entry per CDR3 protein. The sample has hundreds of thousands of distinct CDR3 sequences; roughly 15% are singletons. General study points: The blood repertoire included most of the expanded thyroid clonotypes above 0.001. In simple terms, a model built on 13 V-J features told ophthalmopathy apart from stable hyperthyroidism.

This CDR3 is built from 14 residues. V lost 6 bases and J lost 1, with 10 bases in between. In its sample, this clonotype was seen many times. No antigen is known for it. The sequenced sample consisted of blood. The chain links TRBV12-3 or TRBV12-4 to TRBJ1-3; D gene unclear. The sequence was collected from a woman between 40 and 55 years old with Graves' ophthalmopathy. CDR3 protein: CASSLGLSGNTIYF. DNA for the CDR3: TGTGCCAGCAGCCTCGGATTATCTGGAAACACCATATATTTT.